This T cell receptor beta chain is from a study of cytomegalovirus exposure and HLA in healthy donors. Study conclusions and caveats: Three of the chains that were CMV-associated were confirmed in vitro to be specific for CMV antigens.

Only one count was recorded for this clone. Its antigen remains unknown. Sequencing used immunoSEQ multiplex PCR; TCRdb keeps in-frame clones, though not all of them. The table has approximately 150,000 clones, 84% seen once. From germline, CDR1 is SNHLY and CDR2 FYNNEI. V lost 10 bases, J lost 3 bases, and 5 bases stayed unmatched. The CDR3 consists of 13 residues. The sequenced sample was PBMCs. The chain employs TRBV2 and TRBJ2-3, with TRBD2 identical over 9 bases. The clonotype originates from a man aged 25-45 years in good health and CMV-seropositive. The DNA for the CDR3 is TGTGCCACGGGGGCGGGAGGGACAGATACGCAGTATTTT. Residues: CATGAGGTDTQYF.